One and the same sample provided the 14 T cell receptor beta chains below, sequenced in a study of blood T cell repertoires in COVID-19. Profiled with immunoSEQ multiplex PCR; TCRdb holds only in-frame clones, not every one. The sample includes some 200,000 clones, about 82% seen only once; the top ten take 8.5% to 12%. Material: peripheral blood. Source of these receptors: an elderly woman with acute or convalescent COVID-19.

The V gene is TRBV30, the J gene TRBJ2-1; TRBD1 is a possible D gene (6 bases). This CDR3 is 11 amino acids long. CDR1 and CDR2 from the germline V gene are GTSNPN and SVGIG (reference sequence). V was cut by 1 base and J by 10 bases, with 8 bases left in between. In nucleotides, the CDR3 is TGTGCCTGGAGTGCTACAGGGGAGCAGTTCTTC. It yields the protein CAWSATGEQFF.

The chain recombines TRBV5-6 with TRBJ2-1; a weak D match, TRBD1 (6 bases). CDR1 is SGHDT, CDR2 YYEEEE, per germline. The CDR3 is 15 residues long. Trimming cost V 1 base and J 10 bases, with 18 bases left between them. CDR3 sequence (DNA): TGTGCCAGCAGCTTGCCAGGGGCGGTCCGGATGGAGCAGTTCTTC. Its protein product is CASSLPGAVRMEQFF.

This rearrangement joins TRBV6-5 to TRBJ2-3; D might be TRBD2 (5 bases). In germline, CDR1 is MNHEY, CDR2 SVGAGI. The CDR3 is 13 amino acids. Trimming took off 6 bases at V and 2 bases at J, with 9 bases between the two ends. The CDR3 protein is CASRKDSTDTQYF. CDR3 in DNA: TGTGCCAGCAGAAAGGACTCCACAGATACGCAGTATTTT.

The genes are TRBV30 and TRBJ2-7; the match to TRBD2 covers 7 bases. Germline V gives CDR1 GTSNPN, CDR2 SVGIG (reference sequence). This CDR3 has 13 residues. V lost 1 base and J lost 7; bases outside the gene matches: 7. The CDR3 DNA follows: TGTGCCTGGAGTGGCCCGGGCGGGGGTGAGCAGTACTTC. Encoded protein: CAWSGPGGGEQYF. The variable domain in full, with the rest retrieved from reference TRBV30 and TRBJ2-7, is SQTIHQWPATLVQPVGSPLSLECTVEGTSNPNLYWYRQAAGRGLQLLFYSVGIGQISSEVPQNLSASRPQDRQFILSSKKLLLSDSGFYLCAWSGPGGGEQYFGPGTRLTVT.

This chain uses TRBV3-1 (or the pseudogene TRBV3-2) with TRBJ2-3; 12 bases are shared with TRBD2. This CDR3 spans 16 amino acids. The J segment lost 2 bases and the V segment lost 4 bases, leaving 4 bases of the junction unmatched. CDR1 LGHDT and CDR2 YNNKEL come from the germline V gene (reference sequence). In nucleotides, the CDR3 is TGTGCCAGCAGCCGAGGGACTAGCGGGTTCACAGATACGCAGTATTTT. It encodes CASSRGTSGFTDTQYF.

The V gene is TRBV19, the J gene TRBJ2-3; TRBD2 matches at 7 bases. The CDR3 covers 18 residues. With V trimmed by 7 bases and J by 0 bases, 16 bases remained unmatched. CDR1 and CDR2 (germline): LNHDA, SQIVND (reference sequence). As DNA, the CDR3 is TGTGCCAGTACCCAATCCCGCCTAGCGGAGCATAGCACAGATACGCAGTATTTT. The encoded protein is CASTQSRLAEHSTDTQYF.

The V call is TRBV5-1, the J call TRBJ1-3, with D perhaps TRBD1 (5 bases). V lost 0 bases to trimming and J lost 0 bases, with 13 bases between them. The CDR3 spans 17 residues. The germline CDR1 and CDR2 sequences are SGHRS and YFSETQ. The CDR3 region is CASSLDPGTASGNTIYF. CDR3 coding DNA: TGCGCCAGCAGCTTGGACCCAGGGACTGCCTCTGGAAACACCATATATTTT.

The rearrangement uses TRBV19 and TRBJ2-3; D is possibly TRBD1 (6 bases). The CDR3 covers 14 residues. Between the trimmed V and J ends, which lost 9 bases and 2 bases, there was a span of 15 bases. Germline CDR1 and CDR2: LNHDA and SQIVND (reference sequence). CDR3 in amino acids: CASATAGDTDTQYF. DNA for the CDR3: TGTGCCAGCGCGACGGCAGGGGACACAGATACGCAGTATTTT.

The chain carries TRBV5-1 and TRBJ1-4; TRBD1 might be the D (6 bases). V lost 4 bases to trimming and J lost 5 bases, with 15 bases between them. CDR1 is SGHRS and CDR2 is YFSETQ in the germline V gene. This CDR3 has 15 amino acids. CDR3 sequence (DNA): TGCGCCAGCAGCCCCGAGGCACAGGGAAATGAAAAACTGTTTTTT. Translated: CASSPEAQGNEKLFF.

CDR3 in amino acids: CASSSDQDRGGGYTF. CDR3 nucleotide sequence: TGTGCCAGCAGCTCAGACCAGGACAGGGGCGGGGGCTACACCTTC. The chain links TRBV9 to TRBJ1-2; 9 bases match TRBD1. The V and J ends lost 4 bases and 8 bases, in that order; junction bases with no gene match: 12. The CDR3 is made up of 15 amino acids. Germline V gene sequence: CDR1 SGDLS, CDR2 YYNGEE.

The CDR3 here is CASSLPDTPGIQYF. As DNA, the CDR3 is TGTGCCAGCAGCTTACCCGACACCCCAGGGATTCAGTACTTC. The chain carries TRBV11-3 and TRBJ2-4; D is possibly TRBD1 (5 bases). Trimming pared 2 bases from V and 10 bases from J, leaving 15 bases between. CDR1 and CDR2 (germline): SGHNT, YENEEA. There are 14 residues in the CDR3.

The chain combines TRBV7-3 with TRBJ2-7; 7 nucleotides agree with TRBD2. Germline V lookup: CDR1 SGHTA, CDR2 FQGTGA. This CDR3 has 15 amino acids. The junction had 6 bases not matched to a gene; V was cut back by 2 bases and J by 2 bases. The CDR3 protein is CASSLFGGGTYEQYF. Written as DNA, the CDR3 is TGTGCCAGCAGCTTATTCGGCGGGGGTACCTACGAGCAGTACTTC.

The chain's CDR3 is CASQGAPNYGYTF. The CDR3 nucleotides are TGTGCCTCACAGGGGGCCCCTAACTATGGCTACACCTTC. The rearrangement links TRBV12-3 or TRBV12-4 to TRBJ1-2, with 9 positions matching TRBD1. Trimming took 11 bases from V and 0 from J; bases not matched to a gene: 4. The CDR3 sequence is 13 residues long.

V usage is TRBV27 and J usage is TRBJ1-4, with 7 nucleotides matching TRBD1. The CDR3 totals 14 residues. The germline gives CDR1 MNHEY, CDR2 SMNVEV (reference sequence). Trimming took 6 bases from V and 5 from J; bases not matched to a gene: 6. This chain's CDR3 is CASSLGTVNEKLFF. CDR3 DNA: TGTGCCAGCAGCCTTGGGACAGTGAATGAAAAACTGTTTTTT.